Only a few counts were recorded for the clone carrying this T cell receptor (beta chain). The ends were cut back, 2 bases at V and 5 bases at J, with 4 bases in the middle. The CDR3 spans 12 residues. Germline CDR1 and CDR2: SGHDT and YYEEEE. Authors' analysis steps: Estimation of nucleated cell counts was performed using reference gene primer amplification. Assay: immunoSEQ multiplex PCR; the TCRdb copy retains only in-frame clones and omits some. V, J and clone size are taken as reported in that table, and D and trimming were inferred from the DNA itself. The sample shows around 250,000 clones, about 86% of them seen only once. Study members were between roughly 18 and 90 years old and lived in 24 US regions. This entry comes from a study of blood T cell repertoires in COVID-19. About the research overall: Acute and convalescent COVID-19 samples came from the United States, Italy and Spain. PBMCs, B-cell-depleted T cells, or T cells were the source of the cDNA or gDNA that made up the material.

This sequence was found in a man aged 25-45 years with acute COVID-19. Sequencing used PBMCs or T cells enriched from blood (not recorded which). This chain joins TRBV5-6 and TRBJ2-2; D unresolved. CDR3 nucleotide sequence: TGTGCCAGCAGCTTCGGTACCGGGGAGCTGTTTTTT. This encodes CASSFGTGELFF. Full variable domain (missing parts from reference TRBV5-6 and TRBJ2-2): DAGVTQSPTHLIKTRGQQVTLRCSPKSGHDTVSWYQQALGQGPQFIFQYYEEEERQRGNFPDRFSGHQFPNYSSELNVNALLLGDSALYLCASSFGTGELFFGEGSRLTVL.